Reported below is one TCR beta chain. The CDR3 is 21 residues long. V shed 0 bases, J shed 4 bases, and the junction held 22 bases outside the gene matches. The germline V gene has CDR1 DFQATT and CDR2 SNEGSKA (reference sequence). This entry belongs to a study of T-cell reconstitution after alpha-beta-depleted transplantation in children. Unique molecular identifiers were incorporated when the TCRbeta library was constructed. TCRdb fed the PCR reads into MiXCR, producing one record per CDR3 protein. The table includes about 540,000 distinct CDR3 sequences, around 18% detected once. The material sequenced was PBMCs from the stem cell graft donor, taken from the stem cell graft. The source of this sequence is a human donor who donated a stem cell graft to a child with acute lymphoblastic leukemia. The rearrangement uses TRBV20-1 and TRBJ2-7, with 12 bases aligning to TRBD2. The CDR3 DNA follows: TGCAGTGCTAGAGATCTCCCCAAGACTAGCGGGAGTATACCGAGAGGATACGAGCAGTACTTC. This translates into CSARDLPKTSGSIPRGYEQYF.